This T cell receptor beta chain was identified during a study of blood T cell repertoires in COVID-19. The overall study: Samples came from the United States, Italy and Spain, spanning acute and convalescent COVID-19. T cells, B-cell-depleted T cells, or PBMCs provided the cDNA or gDNA that served as material.

In the original analysis: Amplification of reference gene primers was used by the study to estimate nucleated cell counts. Data came from immunoSEQ multiplex PCR; TCRdb stores just in-frame clones and leaves some out. That table is the source of V, J and clone size, and D and trimming were worked out from the DNA. Of around 200,000 clones listed, approximately 83% are singletons. This CDR3 has 13 residues. V was pared by 0 bases and J by 4 bases, with 6 bases between. The V gene is TRBV12-3 or TRBV12-4, the J gene TRBJ2-5; a weak D match, TRBD2 (6 bases). This clonotype was sampled from a man aged 45-65 years with active or convalescent COVID-19. The sample was peripheral blood. The CDR3 region is CASSLARGETQYF. CDR3 nucleotide sequence: TGTGCCAGCAGTTTAGCGCGGGGAGAGACCCAGTACTTC.